These 21 T cell receptor beta chains were all obtained from the same sample, sequenced in a study of blood T cell repertoires in COVID-19. Method: immunoSEQ multiplex PCR; TCRdb's copy keeps in-frame clones and lacks some. The data show 200,000 to 250,000 clones, 70% to 85% seen once. Sequenced material: PBMCs or T cells enriched from blood (not recorded which). The source is a man aged 40-49 years who had recovered from COVID-19.

This chain links TRBV29-1 with TRBJ1-1, with 8 bases fitting TRBD1. After removal of 6 bases from V and 5 bases from J, the junction contained 5 bases not matched to a gene. Germline V CDR1 and CDR2: SQVTM, ANQGSEA. This CDR3 has 12 amino acids. The CDR3 DNA sequence: TGCAGCGTCGGACAGGGTCAAACTGAAGCTTTCTTT. It specifies CSVGQGQTEAFF.

The chain has TRBV9 and TRBJ1-5; TRBD1 agrees at 8 bases. CDR1 and CDR2 (germline): SGDLS, YYNGEE. The CDR3 totals 14 residues. Trimming took 3 bases from V and 3 from J; bases not matched to a gene: 2. DNA of the CDR3: TGTGCCAGCAGCGCACAGGGGGACAATCAGCCCCAGCATTTT. This gives the protein CASSAQGDNQPQHF.

This chain connects TRBV7-3 to TRBJ2-3; 10 bases match TRBD2. This CDR3 spans 16 amino acids. Germline trimming cut 2 bases from V and 8 bases from J; bases unmatched to any gene: 10. Germline loops: CDR1 SGHTA, CDR2 FQGTGA. The CDR3 sequence is CASSLEPGLAGGTQYF. CDR3 in DNA: TGTGCCAGCAGCTTAGAACCGGGGTTAGCGGGGGGTACGCAGTATTTT.

The chain joins TRBV9 to TRBJ1-3; D unclear. The CDR3 has 15 amino acids. The V end was cut by 0 bases, the J end by 8 bases, with 15 bases between. Germline CDR1 reads SGDLS; CDR2 reads YYNGEE. The CDR3 DNA is TGTGCCAGCAGCGTAGAGACCCACCCGGCGGACACCATATATTTT. Protein: CASSVETHPADTIYF.

The chain recombines TRBV6-5 with TRBJ1-1; TRBD1 aligns across 9 bases. The CDR3 is 15 amino acids. Germline CDR1 reads MNHEY; CDR2 reads SVGAGI. Trimming took 4 bases from V and 4 from J; bases not matched to a gene: 7. The CDR3 bases are TGTGCCAGCAGTTCCGGGACAGGGAGGCGCACTGAAGCTTTCTTT. This sequence encodes CASSSGTGRRTEAFF.

The chain combines TRBV10-3 with TRBJ2-2; a possible D gene is TRBD1 (5 bases). V lost 0 bases and J 7 bases, leaving 9 bases between the germline ends. Germline V gives CDR1 ENHRY, CDR2 SYGVKD. The CDR3 has 14 residues. The CDR3 bases are TGTGCCATCAGTGAGTCCCAGGGTAACGGGGAGCTGTTTTTT. It is translated as CAISESQGNGELFF.

The V call is TRBV28, the J call TRBJ1-6; 7 bases agree with TRBD1. The CDR3 contains 16 residues. Germline V gene sequence: CDR1 MDHEN, CDR2 SYDVKM. The V gene end was trimmed by 5 bases and the J gene end by 9 bases; junction bases not matched to a gene: 13. CDR3 loop: CASSPTYRGSASPLHF. CDR3 DNA sequence: TGTGCCAGCAGTCCTACTTACAGGGGATCGGCTTCACCCCTCCACTTT.

The genes are TRBV28 and TRBJ2-1; 10 bases line up with TRBD2. The V gene end was trimmed by 5 bases and the J gene end by 9 bases; junction bases not matched to a gene: 16. CDR3 size: 17 residues. In germline, CDR1 is MDHEN, CDR2 SYDVKM. In DNA form, the CDR3 reads TGTGCCAGCAGTACCCTGCTCCAGCGGGGGGGCCCGGGTGAGCAGTTCTTC. Amino acid sequence: CASSTLLQRGGPGEQFF.

The chain combines TRBV15 with TRBJ2-7; 7 positions match TRBD1. J was trimmed by 2 bases and V by 3 bases; bases with no gene match: 7. CDR1 is LNHNV and CDR2 is YYDKDF in the germline V gene (reference sequence). The CDR3 is 15 amino acids. Here the CDR3 DNA reads TGTGCCACCAGCAGGGACAGGTGGGAGACCTACGAGCAGTACTTC. This sequence encodes CATSRDRWETYEQYF.

The J gene is TRBJ1-3, the V gene TRBV7-3; D is ambiguous. The V end was cut by 6 bases, the J end by 7 bases, with 13 bases between. In germline, CDR1 is SGHTA, CDR2 FQGTGA. The CDR3 consists of 13 residues. For the CDR3, the DNA is TGTGCCAGCAGTAGTGGTATGGAGAACACCATATATTTT. Protein: CASSSGMENTIYF.

The gene calls are TRBV19 and TRBJ1-3; D is undetermined. Germline V CDR1 and CDR2: LNHDA, SQIVND (reference sequence). Trimming took off 6 bases at V and 0 bases at J, with 3 bases between the two ends. This CDR3 is 12 amino acids long. Here the CDR3 DNA reads TGTGCCAGTAGCTTCTCTGGAAACACCATATATTTT. It yields the protein CASSFSGNTIYF.

The chain joins TRBV19 to TRBJ1-3, with D possibly being TRBD1 (6 bases). Trimming took 5 bases from V and 4 from J, leaving 18 bases between them. The CDR3 totals 16 residues. Germline V CDR1 and CDR2: LNHDA, SQIVND (reference sequence). Written as DNA, the CDR3 is TGTGCCAGTAGTCCATCCCTGAGGACAGTCGGAAACACCATATATTTT. This encodes CASSPSLRTVGNTIYF.

This chain connects TRBV7-6 to TRBJ1-3, with D perhaps matching TRBD1 (5 bases). The V end was cut by 5 bases, the J end by 2 bases, with 19 bases between. The CDR3 totals 17 residues. Germline loops: CDR1 SGHVS, CDR2 FNYEAQ. In nucleotides, the CDR3 is TGTGCCAGCAGCGGGGGGTACAAGGGCAGGGCTGGAAACACCATATATTTT. This codes for CASSGGYKGRAGNTIYF.

The chain combines TRBV7-3 with TRBJ1-1; TRBD1 is a possible D gene (5 bases). The CDR3 runs to 14 residues. Germline CDR1 SGHTA, CDR2 FQGTGA. V was shortened by 0 bases and J by 6 bases, with 11 bases between the two germline ends. CDR3: CASSLTGAGAEAFF. For the CDR3, the DNA is TGTGCCAGCAGCTTAACAGGGGCCGGCGCTGAAGCTTTCTTT.

The chain joins TRBV27 to TRBJ2-6; weak D call: TRBD1 (6 bases). This CDR3 is 17 amino acids long. CDR1 and CDR2 from the germline V gene are MNHEY and SMNVEV (reference sequence). Trimming shortened V by 5 bases and J by 1 base, and 15 bases separated the two germline ends. The CDR3: CASSPPQGRSGANVLTF. The CDR3 nucleotides are TGTGCCAGCAGTCCCCCACAGGGAAGGTCTGGGGCCAACGTCCTGACTTTC. The full variable domain, rest sourced from reference TRBV27 and TRBJ2-6, is EAQVTQNPRYLITVTGKKLTVTCSQNMNHEYMSWYRQDPGLGLRQIYYSMNVEVTDKGDVPEGYKVSRKEKRNFPLILESPSPNQTSLYFCASSPPQGRSGANVLTFGAGSRLTVL.

The chain combines TRBV28 with TRBJ1-3; weak D call: TRBD1 (6 bases). The CDR3 loop spans 17 amino acids. Between the trimmed V and J ends, which lost 6 bases and 1 base, there was a span of 19 bases. Germline values: CDR1 MDHEN, CDR2 SYDVKM. As DNA, the CDR3 is TGTGCCAGCAGCGTCGGGGGCTTGGGAGGGTCTGGAAACACCATATATTTT. Its protein product is CASSVGGLGGSGNTIYF.

This chain uses TRBV19 with TRBJ2-7, with 11 bases fitting TRBD2. The CDR3 runs to 17 residues. With 6 bases clipped from V and 0 bases from J, the junction kept 10 bases outside the gene matches. The V gene's germline CDR1 is LNHDA and CDR2 SQIVND (reference sequence). For the CDR3, the DNA is TGTGCCAGTAGCTCAACCTCGACTAGCGGGACCTCCTACGAGCAGTACTTC. As protein: CASSSTSTSGTSYEQYF.

This clone occurred a few times. The chain carries TRBV12-3 or TRBV12-4 and TRBJ1-3, with D perhaps matching TRBD1 (5 bases). V was cut by 9 bases and J by 0 bases, with 9 bases left in between. This CDR3 region has 13 residues. The CDR3 sequence is CASGGSSGNTIYF. The CDR3 bases are TGTGCCAGTGGGGGGAGCTCTGGAAACACCATATATTTT.

The chain combines TRBV28 with TRBJ1-2; tentative D call: TRBD1 (6 bases). Trimming pared 6 bases from V and 4 bases from J, leaving 18 bases between. Germline V gives CDR1 MDHEN, CDR2 SYDVKM. This CDR3 has 15 residues. CDR3 in DNA: TGTGCCAGCAGGGCCCCTTGGACAGCTTCCTATGGCTACACCTTC. Translation gives CASRAPWTASYGYTF.

The DNA for the CDR3 is TGTGCCAGCAGCTCTTTCACCGGGGAGCTGTTTTTT. Its protein product is CASSSFTGELFF. This chain links TRBV11-3 with TRBJ2-2; no firm D call. The CDR3 runs to 12 residues. Trimming took 4 bases from V and 4 from J, leaving 4 bases between them. The germline V gene encodes CDR1 SGHNT and CDR2 YENEEA.

The chain recombines TRBV6-5 with TRBJ1-1; D ambiguous. CDR1 MNHEY and CDR2 SVGAGI come from the germline V gene. Trimming shortened V by 8 bases and J by 4 bases, and 17 bases separated the two germline ends. The CDR3 has 14 residues. CDR3 bases: TGTGCCAGCGGGAGGGAGGCGGATTCCACTGAAGCTTTCTTT. Its translation: CASGREADSTEAFF.